This T cell receptor (beta chain) originates from a study of blood T cell repertoires in COVID-19. About the research overall: The study drew acute and convalescent COVID-19 samples from the United States, Italy and Spain. From T cells, B-cell-depleted T cells, or PBMCs came the material, which was cDNA or gDNA.

The V end lost 4 bases, the J end lost 1 base, and 18 bases lay between the germline ends. CDR1 and CDR2 (germline): MNHNS, SASEGT. The CDR3 has 17 amino acids. In the study's own analysis: Reference gene primer amplification gave estimated nucleated cell counts. The table came from immunoSEQ multiplex PCR; TCRdb's copy has only in-frame clones and leaves some out. Clonal size and the V and J genes are those of that table, whereas D and trimming came from the DNA. The data contain tens of thousands of clones, about 80% of them singletons. The genes are TRBV6-1 and TRBJ2-3; D is unresolved. The TCR originated in a human donor in a cohort sampled during active COVID-19. Material for sequencing was peripheral blood. The CDR3 reads CASSAALKVAGTDTQYF. CDR3 DNA sequence: TGTGCCAGCAGTGCTGCCCTGAAGGTAGCAGGCACAGATACGCAGTATTTT.